A single sample gave rise to the 11 T cell receptor beta chains below, sequenced in a study of T cells in Graves' hyperthyroidism and ophthalmopathy (dated by TCRdb to the late 2010s). Libraries came from multiplex PCR. Data came from an Illumina HiSeq 2000. TCR beta CDR3 regions were amplified from RNA transcripts. A first-round RT-PCR of the TCR CDR3 used the HTBI primer set with the Qiagen OneStep RT-PCR kit. Through fastp at Q25 and MiXCR, TCRdb rebuilt clones from the public reads, retaining in-frame beta chains. Rows with one shared CDR3 protein collapse into an entry with the most common genes and DNA. Here the sample has hundreds of thousands of distinct CDR3 sequences; over 20% occur a single time. About a third of the sample comes from the top ten. Material for sequencing was blood. The receptor source for this set is a woman aged 40 to 50 with Graves' ophthalmopathy.

This clonotype occurred many times. The genes are TRBV15 and TRBJ2-7; 8 positions agree with TRBD2. V dropped 3 bases and J dropped 5; count of bases not matched to a gene: 9. The CDR3 contains 15 residues. Germline values: CDR1 LNHNV, CDR2 YYDKDF (reference sequence). This chain's CDR3 is CATSRGSGSGHEQYF. The DNA for the CDR3 is TGTGCCACCAGCAGGGGAAGCGGGAGTGGCCACGAGCAGTACTTC.

In regard to this clonotype: The junction and the germline gene differ at one end; a read error may be behind it. This chain links TRBV12-3 or TRBV12-4 with TRBJ1-2; D possibly corresponds to TRBD1 (6 bases). This CDR3 is 13 amino acids long. The CDR3 sequence is CASRKQGDYGYNF. In DNA, the CDR3 is TGTGCCAGCAGAAAACAGGGAGACTATGGCTACAACTTC.

This clonotype came up once. This chain connects TRBV12-3 or TRBV12-4 to TRBJ2-1, with D perhaps assigned TRBD1 or TRBD2 (5 bases each). This CDR3 comprises 15 residues. Trimming stripped 3 bases from V and 4 bases from J, with 13 bases between. Here the CDR3 DNA reads TGTGCCAGCAGTTTGGGGACCTCGAAGTACAATGAGCAGTTCTTC. This translates into CASSLGTSKYNEQFF.

This clonotype was seen repeatedly, ten times or more. The chain couples TRBV27 to TRBJ1-2; 10 bases align to TRBD1. V shed 6 bases, J shed 4 bases, and the junction held 8 bases outside the gene matches. Per the germline V gene, CDR1 is MNHEY and CDR2 is SMNVEV (reference sequence). The CDR3 has 15 amino acids. In nucleotides, the CDR3 is TGTGCCAGCAGCCGTACGACAGGGGGCGGCTATGGCTACACCTTC. It translates to CASSRTTGGGYGYTF.

The chain recombines TRBV28 with TRBJ2-7, with D possibly TRBD1 on 5 matching bases. This CDR3 is built from 16 residues. V was pared by 5 bases and J by 5 bases, with 22 bases between. In germline, CDR1 is MDHEN, CDR2 SYDVKM. The CDR3 DNA is TGTGCCAGCAGTCTATACAACAGGATAGCATTCAACGAGCAGTACTTC. It translates to CASSLYNRIAFNEQYF.

The chain has TRBV12-3 or TRBV12-4 and TRBJ1-5; D is ambiguous. The CDR3 runs 15 residues. With 0 bases removed from V and 3 bases from J, the gap between germline ends came to 9 bases. The CDR3, as DNA: TGTGCCAGCAGTTTAGCGCGAGGCCCCAATCAGCCCCAGCATTTT. Translated: CASSLARGPNQPQHF.

The genes are TRBV12-3 or TRBV12-4 and TRBJ2-5; 10 positions match TRBD2. The CDR3 has 15 residues. With 3 bases clipped from V and 5 bases from J, the junction kept 6 bases outside the gene matches. The CDR3 DNA is TGTGCCAGCAGTTTTGCTAGCGGGGGCAGGGAGACCCAGTACTTC. It yields the protein CASSFASGGRETQYF.

This clonotype was detected ten times or more. CDR3 DNA sequence: TGTGCCAGCACCGGGGGCGGCTATGGCTACACCTTC. Translated, it gives CASTGGGYGYTF. The V and J genes are TRBV28 and TRBJ1-2; maybe TRBD1 (6 bases). The CDR3 has 12 amino acids. V lost 7 bases and J lost 4, with 10 bases in between. Germline assignment: CDR1 MDHEN and CDR2 SYDVKM.

This clonotype was counted a few times. The chain is built from TRBV6-1 and TRBJ2-5; D might be TRBD1 (6 bases). Per the germline V gene, CDR1 is MNHNS and CDR2 is SASEGT. Trimming removed 6 bases from V and 1 base from J, with 9 bases in between. This CDR3 contains 13 residues. The CDR3 is CASRSTGQETQYF. Written as DNA, the CDR3 is TGTGCCAGCAGATCGACAGGCCAAGAGACCCAGTACTTC.

V gene TRBV7-2 combines with J gene TRBJ2-5; D remains unclear. This CDR3 is built from 14 residues. Germline V gene lookup returns CDR1 SGHTA and CDR2 FQGNSA. Trimming left V 5 bases short and J 5 bases short, with 15 bases between. The CDR3 loop reads CASSPSWVGETQYF. DNA of the CDR3: TGTGCCAGCAGCCCGTCCTGGGTAGGGGAGACCCAGTACTTC.

This clonotype was recorded at least ten times. The gene calls are TRBV4-2 and TRBJ1-2; D not certain. The germline V gene has CDR1 LGHNA and CDR2 YNFKEQ. The CDR3 spans 15 residues. Trimming removed 1 base at V and 8 bases at J, with 17 bases between. This CDR3 is CASSQGPDANWGYTF. Written as DNA, the CDR3 is TGTGCCAGCAGCCAAGGCCCGGACGCGAATTGGGGCTACACCTTC.